Listed below are T cell receptor beta chains from one sample, sequenced in a study of T cell responses to AZD1222 COVID-19 vaccine. TCRdb's copy holds only in-frame clones and misses some; the assay was immunoSEQ multiplex PCR. The table shows 100,000 to 150,000 clones, with around 86% occurring only once. The source was peripheral blood, collected on day 0 of AZD1222 vaccination. The origin of the receptors is an adult in good health. Both conserved end residues are part of each CDR3. A D gene is named only where the DNA matches it firmly. The listing skips clone size in some rows; elsewhere it reads once, few, many or a size class.

j_call v_call clone_size d_call cdr3_aa cdr3_nt
TRBJ1-2 TRBV18 - - CASSRQDPNYGYTF TGTGCCAGCTCACGACAGGACCCCAACTATGGCTACACCTTC
TRBJ2-2 TRBV5-8 - - CASSLVGYTGELFF TGTGCCAGCAGCTTGGTGGGGTACACCGGGGAGCTGTTTTTT
TRBJ2-3 TRBV6-1 - - CASSEISGVQDTQYF TGTGCCAGCAGTGAAATCTCAGGGGTCCAAGATACGCAGTATTTT
TRBJ1-2 TRBV28 few - CASSLLGGANYGYTF TGTGCCAGCAGTTTATTGGGCGGAGCTAACTATGGCTACACCTTC
TRBJ2-2 TRBV7-3 - TRBD2 CASSLRRGSNTGELFF TGTGCCAGCAGCTTAAGGCGGGGGTCCAACACCGGGGAGCTGTTTTTT
TRBJ1-2 TRBV5-6 - - CASSLPGGTNYGYTF TGTGCCAGCAGCTTACCGGGGGGCACTAACTATGGCTACACCTTC
TRBJ1-1 TRBV9 - - CASSVAPQGVGTEAFF TGTGCCAGCAGCGTAGCCCCACAGGGTGTGGGCACTGAAGCTTTCTTT
TRBJ1-3 TRBV7-9 - - CASSRSEGPVSSGNTIYF TGTGCCAGCAGCCGCTCCGAGGGGCCCGTCAGCTCTGGAAACACCATATATTTT
TRBJ2-7 TRBV6-5 - TRBD1 CASNSGTGIHEQYF TGTGCCAGCAACTCCGGGACAGGGATCCACGAGCAGTACTTC
TRBJ1-4 TRBV10-3 - - CAISDSGPTNEKLFF TGTGCCATCAGTGACTCGGGTCCAACTAATGAAAAACTGTTTTTT
TRBJ2-1 TRBV4-3 - - CASSQDLATGQFF TGCGCCAGCAGCCAAGATTTGGCGACCGGGCAGTTCTTC
TRBJ1-1 TRBV2 - - CASSEEGITEAFF TGTGCCAGCAGTGAGGAGGGGATTACTGAAGCTTTCTTT
TRBJ2-3 TRBV4-3 - - CASSQAYSGGTDTQYF TGCGCCAGCAGCCAAGCGTATTCGGGAGGCACAGATACGCAGTATTTT
TRBJ2-2 TRBV12-1 once - CASSFEAGGLNTGELFF TGTGCCAGCAGCTTTGAGGCGGGGGGCTTGAACACCGGGGAGCTGTTTTTT
TRBJ2-7 TRBV7-2 - - CASSLRQVLSYEQYF TGTGCCAGCAGCCTTCGACAGGTCCTTTCCTACGAGCAGTACTTC
TRBJ1-2 TRBV5-6 few - CASSSPLGDLRDGYTF TGTGCCAGCAGCTCCCCCCTGGGGGATTTGAGGGATGGCTACACCTTC
TRBJ2-7 TRBV5-8 - - CASNPRPTQRSYEQYF TGTGCCAGCAACCCGCGCCCCACACAGCGTTCCTACGAGCAGTACTTC
TRBJ2-3 TRBV6-5 - - CASTGDTQYF TGTGCCAGCACCGGTGATACGCAGTATTTT
TRBJ2-2 TRBV7-2 once - CASNAGGGGATGELFF TGTGCCAGCAACGCCGGGGGAGGGGGCGCAACCGGGGAGCTGTTTTTT
TRBJ1-2 TRBV18 - TRBD1 CASSPGRDREGYTF TGTGCCAGCTCACCAGGCCGGGACAGAGAGGGCTACACCTTC
TRBJ1-6 TRBV6-5 - - CASSYGRNINSPLHF TGTGCCAGCAGTTACGGCAGAAATATTAATTCACCCCTCCACTTT
TRBJ1-4 TRBV5-6 - TRBD1 CASSTTQGAVFDTNEKLFF TGTGCCAGCAGCACAACACAGGGGGCTGTATTTGATACTAATGAAAAACTGTTTTTT
TRBJ2-7 TRBV18 - TRBD1 CASSPGTANYEQYF TGTGCCAGCTCACCAGGGACAGCTAACTACGAGCAGTACTTC
TRBJ1-1 TRBV7-9 - - CASSFLSGNTEAFF TGTGCCAGCAGCTTCCTCAGTGGGAACACTGAAGCTTTCTTT
TRBJ1-4 TRBV19 - - CASSPTPRDDEKLFF TGTGCCAGTTCACCTACCCCGAGGGATGATGAAAAACTGTTTTTT
TRBJ1-4 TRBV7-9 - TRBD1 CASSLRTGLNEKLFF TGTGCCAGCAGCTTACGGACAGGCTTAAATGAAAAACTGTTTTTT
TRBJ2-5 TRBV3-1/TRBV3-2 - - CASSQETQYF TGTGCCAGCAGCCAGGAGACCCAGTACTTC
TRBJ2-1 TRBV15 - TRBD2 CATSRVAGGRSEQFF TGTGCCACCAGCAGAGTGGCGGGGGGGCGTAGTGAGCAGTTCTTC
TRBJ2-1 TRBV7-9 - TRBD2 CASSPGGGNDNEQFF TGTGCCAGCAGCCCCGGGGGGGGAAATGACAATGAGCAGTTCTTC
TRBJ1-1 TRBV19 - TRBD1 CASSMGGTGVPEAFF TGTGCCAGTAGTATGGGTGGGACAGGGGTCCCCGAAGCTTTCTTT
TRBJ1-1 TRBV19 - - CASRPGDPTEAFF TGTGCCAGTAGGCCGGGAGATCCCACTGAAGCTTTCTTT
TRBJ1-2 TRBV6-5 - TRBD1 CASSYRTGTVYGYTF TGTGCCAGCAGTTACCGTACCGGGACAGTCTATGGCTACACCTTC
TRBJ2-7 TRBV7-3 - TRBD2 CASSLMSGGAYEQYF TGTGCCAGCAGTTTAATGTCCGGGGGGGCCTACGAGCAGTACTTC
TRBJ1-4 TRBV2 - - CASRQAGKLFF TGTGCCAGCCGACAAGCAGGAAAACTGTTTTTT
TRBJ1-1 TRBV4-2 - TRBD1 CASSYYRGTEAFF TGTGCCAGCAGCTATTACAGGGGAACTGAAGCTTTCTTT
TRBJ1-4 TRBV18 - - CASSPIAREKLFF TGTGCCAGCTCACCAATAGCCCGAGAAAAACTGTTTTTT
TRBJ1-2 TRBV5-8 - - CASSFVGFGGYTF TGTGCCAGCAGCTTTGTTGGTTTTGGCGGCTACACCTTC
TRBJ2-7 TRBV7-8 few - CASSLDPGFLDYEQYF TGTGCCAGCAGCTTAGATCCAGGTTTCCTGGACTACGAGCAGTACTTC
TRBJ2-1 TRBV5-1 once - CASSPISRIYEQFF TGCGCCAGCAGCCCCATCAGCAGGATCTATGAGCAGTTCTTC
TRBJ1-2 TRBV28 - TRBD1 CASRPQGARSYGYTF TGTGCCAGCAGACCTCAGGGGGCGCGTAGCTATGGCTACACCTTC